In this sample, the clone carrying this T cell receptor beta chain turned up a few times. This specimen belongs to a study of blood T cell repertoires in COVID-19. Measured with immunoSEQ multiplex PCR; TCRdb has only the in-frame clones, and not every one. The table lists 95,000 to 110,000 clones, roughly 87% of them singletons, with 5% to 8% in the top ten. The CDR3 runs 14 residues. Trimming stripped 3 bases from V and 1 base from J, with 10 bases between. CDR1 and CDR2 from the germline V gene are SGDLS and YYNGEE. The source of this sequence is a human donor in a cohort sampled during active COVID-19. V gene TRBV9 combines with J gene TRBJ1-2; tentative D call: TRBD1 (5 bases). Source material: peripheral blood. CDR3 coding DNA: TGTGCCAGCAGCGACCGGGACTATAACTATGGCTACACCTTC. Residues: CASSDRDYNYGYTF.